The 2 T cell receptor beta chains presented below share a single source sample, sequenced in a study of blood T cell repertoires in COVID-19. Using immunoSEQ multiplex PCR, the repertoire was profiled, and TCRdb retains in-frame clones only, with some absent. Of approximately 190,000 clones listed, around nine tenths are singletons. Sample: peripheral blood. The receptors were gathered from a woman aged 40-49 years who had recovered from COVID-19.

The chain is built from TRBV19 and TRBJ1-5; TRBD1 matches at 9 bases. The V gene end was trimmed by 6 bases and the J gene end by 3 bases; junction bases not matched to a gene: 6. Germline CDR1 is LNHDA and CDR2 is SQIVND (reference sequence). The CDR3 totals 15 residues. The CDR3 DNA reads as TGTGCCAGTAGAACCCGGGACAGGGACAATCAGCCCCAGCATTTT. Protein sequence: CASRTRDRDNQPQHF.

The CDR3 spells CASSGDSANYGYTF. As DNA, the CDR3 is TGCGCCAGCAGTGGGGACAGTGCTAACTATGGCTACACCTTC. The V and J genes are TRBV10-2 and TRBJ1-2; 7 bases match TRBD1. The germline CDR1 and CDR2 sequences are WSHSY and SAAADI. With 4 bases clipped from V and 0 bases from J, the junction kept 2 bases outside the gene matches. This CDR3 spans 14 amino acids.